This TCR beta chain is from a study of T cell repertoires in cytomegalovirus infection. In the study overall: A matching HLA type, together with CMV infection, was signaled by public TCR beta signatures.

Points from the study as a whole: HLA-C-restricted CMV clonotypes gave the most frequent clonotype in two of eight donors.

This clonotype was detected a few times. The antigen remains unidentified. TCRdb passed the reads through MiXCR, listing each CDR3 protein once. The sample records a few hundred thousand distinct CDR3 sequences, over 15% being singletons. This CDR3 has 15 residues. Trimming took off 2 bases at V and 0 bases at J, with 11 bases between the two ends. The germline gives CDR1 MNHNY, CDR2 SVGAGI (reference sequence). The sequence derives from a human donor in good health (CMV status not recorded). Some clones in this sample may be carry-over from other donors' samples. Specimen: CD8+ T cells from PBMCs. This chain uses TRBV6-6 with TRBJ2-7; D tentatively reads TRBD1 or TRBD2 (6 bases each). The CDR3 region has the DNA TGTGCCAGCAGTTACGGGGGGCCCAGCTCCTACGAGCAGTACTTC. Protein sequence: CASSYGGPSSYEQYF.